This T cell receptor beta chain appears in the sequencing data of a study of OX40 agonist ivuxolimab in advanced cancers. At the level of the study: Ivuxolimab, an agonist antibody against OX40 (CD134), was given to patients.

Sequenced by immunoSEQ multiplex PCR; TCRdb stores in-frame clones only, minus some. The sample has approximately 100,000 clones; around 90% are singletons. Study-wide results and limits: The authors did not determine the antigen specificity of the expanded peripheral T cells. Low normalized clonal expansion also occurred in some nonresponding patients. CD8+ T cells averaged more expanded clones than CD4+.

Concerning this clone: The antigen remains unidentified.

CDR3 length: 15 amino acids. V lost 3 bases to trimming and J lost 9 bases, with 15 bases between them. The germline V gene has CDR1 SEHNR and CDR2 FQNEAQ (reference sequence). Sequencing was performed on CD4+ or CD8+ T cells sorted from blood, taken in a trial of the OX40 agonist ivuxolimab. This TCR was sampled from an adult with an advanced solid tumor such as melanoma, head and neck, liver or kidney cancer. V gene TRBV7-9 combines with J gene TRBJ1-6, with D possibly being TRBD1 (6 bases). For the CDR3, the DNA is TGTGCCAGCAGCTTGAGGGGGACGACCGTTTCACCCCTCCACTTT. This codes for CASSLRGTTVSPLHF.